This TCR beta chain was recorded in a study of T cell responses to AZD1222 COVID-19 vaccine. There are 14 residues in the CDR3. Trimming took off 3 bases at V and 3 bases at J, with 11 bases between the two ends. CDR1 and CDR2 from the germline V gene are KGHSH and LQKENI. Libraries were prepared by immunoSEQ multiplex PCR; TCRdb keeps only in-frame clonotypes and omits some of them. The repertoire holds some 180,000 clones, approximately 86% seen once, with approximately 0.49% in the top ten. The chain employs TRBV18 and TRBJ2-5, with D possibly matching TRBD2 (6 bases). Sequences were derived from peripheral blood, sampled on day 0 of AZD1222 vaccination. The receptor comes from an adult in good health. CDR3 in amino acids: CASSPGTPKETQYF. CDR3 nucleotide sequence: TGTGCCAGCTCACCTGGGACTCCGAAAGAGACCCAGTACTTC.